The rows below give T cell receptor beta chains drawn from one sample of a study of OX40 agonist ivuxolimab in advanced cancers. TCRdb's table, derived via immunoSEQ multiplex PCR, lists solely in-frame clones and lacks some. Counted here are roughly 34,000 clones, approximately 91% occurring once; the ten biggest clones make up 4% to 5%. Material: CD4+ or CD8+ T cells sorted from blood, obtained in a trial of the OX40 agonist ivuxolimab. These receptors originate from an adult with an advanced solid tumor such as melanoma, head and neck, liver or kidney cancer. Each CDR3 is given with its conserved first and last residue. The D gene is left open where the match is weak. Size is stated for part of the rows, as once, few or many counts, or as a class when the clone is expanded.

>NA|NA|TRBJ2-1|TRBV28
CASSISRDVYNEQFF
TGTGCCAGCTCCATTAGCCGTGACGTCTACAATGAGCAGTTCTTC
>NA|NA|TRBJ1-5|TRBV7-2
CASSWGTGGNQPQHF
TGTGCCAGCAGCTGGGGGACCGGGGGGAATCAGCCCCAGCATTTT
>NA|TRBD2|TRBJ2-5|TRBV7-2
CASSLLAGGQETQYF
TGTGCCAGCAGCTTACTAGCGGGGGGCCAAGAGACCCAGTACTTC
>few|TRBD1|TRBJ2-1|TRBV7-3
CASSSGQGRFEQFF
TGTGCCAGCAGCTCGGGACAGGGGAGGTTTGAGCAGTTCTTC
>few|NA|TRBJ1-4|TRBV27
CASRTGAREKLFF
TGTGCCAGCAGGACGGGGGCGCGAGAAAAACTGTTTTTT
>NA|NA|TRBJ2-7|TRBV30
CAWSGQGTYEQYF
TGTGCCTGGAGCGGGCAGGGGACCTACGAGCAGTACTTC
>NA|NA|TRBJ2-3|TRBV6-1
CASSETGRDTQYF
TGTGCCAGCAGTGAAACTGGTCGGGATACGCAGTATTTT
>NA|TRBD2|TRBJ2-2|TRBV14
CASSQDLIGRAKTGELFF
TGTGCCAGCAGCCAAGATTTGATCGGGAGGGCCAAGACCGGGGAGCTGTTTTTT
>once|NA|TRBJ2-7|TRBV2
CASRRGTAYYEQYF
TGTGCCAGCAGGAGGGGGACTGCCTATTACGAGCAGTACTTC
>NA|TRBD1|TRBJ1-1|TRBV19
CASSTDRGYTEAFF
TGTGCCAGTAGTACGGACAGGGGATACACTGAAGCTTTCTTT
>NA|TRBD2|TRBJ2-2|TRBV7-9
CASSLTAGDTGELFF
TGTGCCAGCAGCTTAACAGCGGGGGACACCGGGGAGCTGTTTTTT
>NA|TRBD2|TRBJ2-5|TRBV13
CASSNDLAGDQETQYF
TGTGCCAGCAGCAACGATCTAGCGGGCGACCAAGAGACCCAGTACTTC
>NA|NA|TRBJ2-2|TRBV5-4
CASSLAGGVGITGELFF
TGTGCCAGCAGCTTGGCTGGGGGCGTCGGGATCACCGGGGAGCTGTTTTTT
>NA|NA|TRBJ2-7|TRBV11-2
CASSPRTTGTYEQYF
TGTGCCAGCAGCCCCCGTACGACGGGAACCTACGAGCAGTACTTC
>once|TRBD1|TRBJ2-1|TRBV6-5
CASSYSRQGSYNEQFF
TGTGCCAGCAGTTACTCTCGACAGGGGTCCTACAATGAGCAGTTCTTC
>once|TRBD1|TRBJ1-6|TRBV28
CASSLDDRGNSPLHF
TGTGCCAGCAGCCTTGATGACAGGGGAAATTCACCCCTCCACTTT
>NA|NA|TRBJ2-7|TRBV5-1
CASSLFSSSYEQYF
TGCGCCAGCAGCTTGTTTAGTAGCTCCTACGAGCAGTACTTC
>NA|NA|TRBJ2-7|TRBV18
CASSPNPGTAYEQYF
TGTGCCAGCTCACCCAATCCCGGGACCGCCTACGAGCAGTACTTC
>NA|NA|TRBJ1-3|TRBV15
CATSRTQGPGNTIYF
TGTGCCACCAGCAGGACCCAGGGCCCTGGAAACACCATATATTTT
>NA|NA|TRBJ1-3|TRBV10-3
CAIHEGGNTIYF
TGTGCCATCCATGAGGGTGGAAACACCATATATTTT
>NA|TRBD1|TRBJ2-5|TRBV28
CATNRQGMTQYF
TGTGCCACCAATCGACAGGGGATGACCCAGTACTTC
>NA|NA|TRBJ2-3|TRBV19
CASSQRDTQYF
TGTGCCAGTAGTCAGAGAGATACGCAGTATTTT
>NA|NA|TRBJ2-1|TRBV19
CASRTGTTYNEQFF
TGTGCCAGCCGCACCGGGACAACCTACAATGAGCAGTTCTTC
>once|NA|TRBJ1-3|TRBV19
CASSPKDVLSGNTIYF
TGTGCCAGTAGCCCGAAGGACGTTCTCTCTGGAAACACCATATATTTT
>NA|NA|TRBJ2-3|TRBV12-5
CASGFTSTDTQYF
TGTGCTAGTGGTTTCACTAGCACAGATACGCAGTATTTT
>NA|TRBD1|TRBJ1-2|TRBV29-1
CSVGHSDRANYGYTF
TGCAGCGTTGGGCACTCCGACAGGGCAAACTATGGCTACACCTTC
>NA|TRBD1|TRBJ1-2|TRBV6-1
CASSESRDRRHGYTF
TGTGCCAGCAGTGAATCCCGGGACAGGCGGCATGGCTACACCTTC
>once|NA|TRBJ1-2|TRBV28
CASSSPSLVYGYTF
TGTGCCAGCAGTTCGCCCAGTTTAGTCTATGGCTACACCTTC
>NA|NA|TRBJ2-1|TRBV28
CASSRGHPEQFF
TGTGCCAGCAGCCGTGGACACCCTGAGCAGTTCTTC
>NA|NA|TRBJ1-3|TRBV7-2
CASSFRRTVSSGNTIYF
TGTGCCAGCAGCTTCCGGAGAACCGTGAGCTCTGGAAACACCATATATTTT
>NA|NA|TRBJ1-4|TRBV2
CASSESQGRTNEKLFF
TGTGCCAGCAGTGAGAGCCAGGGGCGGACTAATGAAAAACTGTTTTTT
>NA|NA|TRBJ1-4|TRBV5-1
CASSLGDSVEKLFF
TGCGCCAGCAGCTTGGGAGACTCAGTCGAAAAACTGTTTTTT
>NA|NA|TRBJ1-5|TRBV11-2
CASSPDRLQPQHF
TGTGCCAGCAGTCCTGATAGGCTTCAGCCCCAGCATTTT
>NA|NA|TRBJ1-1|TRBV5-1
CASSLDRVGTEAFF
TGCGCCAGCAGCTTGGACAGGGTGGGCACTGAAGCTTTCTTT
>once|NA|TRBJ1-4|TRBV30
CAWSAGFDEKLFF
TGTGCCTGGAGTGCGGGGTTCGATGAAAAACTGTTTTTT
>NA|NA|TRBJ1-3|TRBV30
CAWSVVGNTIYF
TGTGCCTGGAGTGTTGTTGGAAACACCATATATTTT
>NA|TRBD1|TRBJ1-6|TRBV2
CASSGQGALNSPLHF
TGTGCCAGCAGTGGACAGGGGGCTCTTAATTCACCCCTCCACTTT
>NA|NA|TRBJ1-6|TRBV6-5
CASSYESNSPLHF
TGTGCCAGCAGTTACGAGTCTAATTCACCCCTCCACTTT
>NA|TRBD1|TRBJ1-1|TRBV28
CASSNAGQGAGTEAFF
TGTGCCAGCAGTAATGCGGGACAGGGGGCGGGTACTGAAGCTTTCTTT
>once|TRBD1|TRBJ1-1|TRBV4-3
CASSPDRQGRPLEAFF
TGCGCCAGCAGCCCAGACAGACAGGGGCGGCCTCTTGAAGCTTTCTTT
>NA|NA|TRBJ2-1|TRBV4-2
CASSHDGGTTYNEQFF
TGTGCCAGCAGCCATGACGGGGGGACAACTTACAATGAGCAGTTCTTC
>NA|NA|TRBJ1-3|TRBV28
CASSPRDPGRNTIYF
TGTGCCAGCAGTCCCCGGGACCCGGGAAGAAACACCATATATTTT
>NA|NA|TRBJ2-7|TRBV28
CASRRDGSYEQYF
TGTGCCAGCAGGCGGGACGGGTCCTACGAGCAGTACTTC